A selection of T cell receptor beta chains follows, all from one sample in a study of cytomegalovirus exposure and HLA in healthy donors. Generated by immunoSEQ multiplex PCR, the TCRdb table keeps only in-frame clones and is missing some. This sample's table reports 150,000 or so clones. Sequenced: PBMCs. These receptors came from a woman between 45 and 60 years old in good health and CMV-seronegative. CDR3s include the opening cysteine and the closing phenylalanine or tryptophan. D genes are given only for firm matches.

d_gene: TRBD1; v_gene: TRBV23-1; j_gene: TRBJ1-1; CDR3aa: CASHPGTGTLNTEAFF; CDR3nt: TGCGCCAGTCACCCTGGGACAGGGACCCTGAACACTGAAGCTTTCTTT
d_gene: .; v_gene: TRBV5-6; j_gene: TRBJ1-2; CDR3aa: CASSLVARVYGYTF; CDR3nt: TGTGCCAGCAGCTTGGTGGCCCGGGTATATGGCTACACCTTC
d_gene: TRBD2; v_gene: TRBV25-1; j_gene: TRBJ2-1; CDR3aa: CATSRLAGFNEQFF; CDR3nt: TGTGCCACCTCACGACTAGCGGGGTTCAATGAGCAGTTCTTC
d_gene: .; v_gene: TRBV4-3; j_gene: TRBJ2-5; CDR3aa: CASSQDWGGRVSKETQYF; CDR3nt: TGCGCCAGCAGCCAAGATTGGGGGGGGCGAGTAAGCAAAGAGACCCAGTACTTC
d_gene: TRBD2; v_gene: TRBV28; j_gene: TRBJ2-1; CDR3aa: CASSLTSGVKNEQFF; CDR3nt: TGTGCCAGCAGTTTAACTAGCGGGGTGAAGAATGAGCAGTTCTTC
d_gene: .; v_gene: TRBV2; j_gene: TRBJ1-1; CDR3aa: CASSGVAVNTEAFF; CDR3nt: TGTGCCAGCAGCGGGGTGGCAGTGAACACTGAAGCTTTCTTT
d_gene: .; v_gene: TRBV30; j_gene: TRBJ1-4; CDR3aa: CAWSPKQGWNEKLFF; CDR3nt: TGTGCCTGGAGTCCTAAACAGGGATGGAATGAAAAACTGTTTTTT
d_gene: TRBD1; v_gene: TRBV2; j_gene: TRBJ1-5; CDR3aa: CASMGQVHQPQHF; CDR3nt: TGTGCCAGCATGGGACAGGTACATCAGCCCCAGCATTTT
d_gene: .; v_gene: TRBV2; j_gene: TRBJ1-2; CDR3aa: CASSEVGRGYGYTF; CDR3nt: TGTGCCAGCAGTGAAGTTGGGAGGGGGTATGGCTACACCTTC
d_gene: .; v_gene: TRBV7-2; j_gene: TRBJ1-5; CDR3aa: CASSLGQYNQPQHF; CDR3nt: TGTGCCAGCAGCTTAGGCCAGTACAATCAGCCCCAGCATTTT
d_gene: TRBD1; v_gene: TRBV7-9; j_gene: TRBJ1-2; CDR3aa: CASSLGTALGYTF; CDR3nt: TGTGCCAGCAGCTTGGGGACAGCCCTTGGCTACACCTTC
d_gene: .; v_gene: TRBV30; j_gene: TRBJ2-1; CDR3aa: CAWGSGTGGGSEQFF; CDR3nt: TGTGCCTGGGGGTCGGGAACAGGGGGGGGGTCTGAGCAGTTCTTC
d_gene: .; v_gene: TRBV7-3; j_gene: TRBJ1-1; CDR3aa: CASKNTPNTEAFF; CDR3nt: TGTGCCAGCAAGAACACACCGAACACTGAAGCTTTCTTT
d_gene: .; v_gene: TRBV19; j_gene: TRBJ2-5; CDR3aa: CASSASSGGREETQYF; CDR3nt: TGTGCCAGTAGTGCCTCTTCGGGGGGCCGTGAGGAGACCCAGTACTTC
d_gene: .; v_gene: TRBV30; j_gene: TRBJ2-1; CDR3aa: CAWRRAGSSYNEQFF; CDR3nt: TGTGCCTGGAGGCGGGCCGGGAGCTCCTACAATGAGCAGTTCTTC
d_gene: .; v_gene: TRBV19; j_gene: TRBJ1-3; CDR3aa: CASQARLLGNTIYF; CDR3nt: TGTGCCAGTCAAGCCAGGCTCCTTGGAAACACCATATATTTT
d_gene: TRBD1; v_gene: TRBV18; j_gene: TRBJ1-2; CDR3aa: CASSPAGQANYGYTF; CDR3nt: TGTGCCAGCTCACCGGCTGGACAGGCAAACTATGGCTACACCTTC
d_gene: .; v_gene: TRBV30; j_gene: TRBJ1-2; CDR3aa: CAWSVPLLANYGYTF; CDR3nt: TGTGCCTGGAGTGTACCCCTCTTAGCTAACTATGGCTACACCTTC
d_gene: .; v_gene: TRBV19; j_gene: TRBJ2-7; CDR3aa: CASSLSRISYEQYF; CDR3nt: TGTGCCAGTAGCCTAAGTCGCATCTCCTACGAGCAGTACTTC
d_gene: .; v_gene: TRBV19; j_gene: TRBJ2-6; CDR3aa: CASSIDKSSGANVLTF; CDR3nt: TGTGCCAGTAGTATCGACAAAAGCTCTGGGGCCAACGTCCTGACTTTC
d_gene: .; v_gene: TRBV9; j_gene: TRBJ2-7; CDR3aa: CASSVGDSPSEQYF; CDR3nt: TGTGCCAGCAGCGTAGGGGACTCCCCCTCCGAGCAGTACTTC
d_gene: TRBD2; v_gene: TRBV19; j_gene: TRBJ2-1; CDR3aa: CASSVLAGDNEQFF; CDR3nt: TGTGCCAGTAGTGTACTAGCGGGGGACAATGAGCAGTTCTTC
d_gene: .; v_gene: TRBV13; j_gene: TRBJ1-5; CDR3aa: CASRAGPYQPQHF; CDR3nt: TGTGCCAGCAGGGCAGGTCCTTATCAGCCCCAGCATTTT
d_gene: .; v_gene: TRBV6-1; j_gene: TRBJ2-2; CDR3aa: CASSGEGHPGELFF; CDR3nt: TGTGCCAGCAGTGGCGAAGGACACCCCGGGGAGCTGTTTTTT
d_gene: TRBD1; v_gene: TRBV28; j_gene: TRBJ2-3; CDR3aa: CASSTGGIGTDTQYF; CDR3nt: TGTGCCAGCAGCACAGGGGGTATCGGAACGGATACGCAGTATTTT
d_gene: .; v_gene: TRBV9; j_gene: TRBJ2-3; CDR3aa: CASSSRTSGTDTQYF; CDR3nt: TGTGCCAGCAGCTCGAGGACATCCGGCACAGATACGCAGTATTTT
d_gene: TRBD1; v_gene: TRBV6-1; j_gene: TRBJ1-3; CDR3aa: CASSVTGAQGNTIYF; CDR3nt: TGTGCCAGCAGTGTGACAGGGGCGCAGGGAAACACCATATATTTT
d_gene: .; v_gene: TRBV5-1; j_gene: TRBJ1-1; CDR3aa: CASNLGGTLDPQAFF; CDR3nt: TGCGCCAGCAATTTGGGAGGGACACTCGATCCACAAGCTTTCTTT
d_gene: .; v_gene: TRBV7-6; j_gene: TRBJ1-4; CDR3aa: CASSFLLRDTTNEKLFF; CDR3nt: TGTGCCAGCAGCTTCCTCCTCCGGGACACTACTAATGAAAAACTGTTTTTT
d_gene: .; v_gene: TRBV6-5; j_gene: TRBJ2-7; CDR3aa: CASSPHLIYEQYF; CDR3nt: TGTGCCAGCAGCCCCCATCTAATCTACGAGCAGTACTTC
d_gene: .; v_gene: TRBV7-7; j_gene: TRBJ1-2; CDR3aa: CASSLNPAQGSGYTF; CDR3nt: TGTGCTAGCAGCCTCAATCCTGCCCAGGGTAGTGGCTACACCTTC
d_gene: TRBD1; v_gene: TRBV7-9; j_gene: TRBJ1-2; CDR3aa: CASSLRTGYTF; CDR3nt: TGTGCCAGCAGCCTAAGGACAGGCTACACCTTT
d_gene: .; v_gene: TRBV2; j_gene: TRBJ2-1; CDR3aa: CASSWIVSEGPYNEQFF; CDR3nt: TGTGCCAGCAGTTGGATTGTCTCGGAGGGACCATACAATGAGCAGTTCTTC
d_gene: .; v_gene: TRBV6-5; j_gene: TRBJ1-3; CDR3aa: CASSGSGRNTIYF; CDR3nt: TGTGCCAGCAGCGGGTCGGGGAGAAACACCATATATTTT
d_gene: TRBD2; v_gene: TRBV4-2; j_gene: TRBJ2-7; CDR3aa: CASSQVQGGSYEQYF; CDR3nt: TGTGCCAGCAGCCAAGTTCAGGGAGGGTCCTACGAGCAGTACTTC
d_gene: .; v_gene: TRBV18; j_gene: TRBJ1-5; CDR3aa: CASSPLSALGGYSNQPQHF; CDR3nt: TGTGCCAGCTCACCTCTTTCTGCACTCGGGGGTTATAGCAATCAGCCCCAGCATTTT